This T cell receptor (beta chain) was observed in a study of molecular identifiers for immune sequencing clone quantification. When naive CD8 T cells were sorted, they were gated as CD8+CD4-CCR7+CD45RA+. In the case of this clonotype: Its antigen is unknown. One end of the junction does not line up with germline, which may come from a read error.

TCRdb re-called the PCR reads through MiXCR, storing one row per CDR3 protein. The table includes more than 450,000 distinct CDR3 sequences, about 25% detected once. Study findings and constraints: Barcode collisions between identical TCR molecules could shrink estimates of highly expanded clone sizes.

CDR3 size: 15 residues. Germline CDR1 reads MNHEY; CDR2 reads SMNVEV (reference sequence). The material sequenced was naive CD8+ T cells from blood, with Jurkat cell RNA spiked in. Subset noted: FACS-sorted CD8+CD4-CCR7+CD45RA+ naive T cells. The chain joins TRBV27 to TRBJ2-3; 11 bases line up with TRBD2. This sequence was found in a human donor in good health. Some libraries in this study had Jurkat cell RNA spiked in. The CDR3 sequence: CASSLLLAGADMQYF. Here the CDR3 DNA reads TGTGCCAGCAGTTTACTACTAGCGGGAGCAGATATGCAGTATTTT.